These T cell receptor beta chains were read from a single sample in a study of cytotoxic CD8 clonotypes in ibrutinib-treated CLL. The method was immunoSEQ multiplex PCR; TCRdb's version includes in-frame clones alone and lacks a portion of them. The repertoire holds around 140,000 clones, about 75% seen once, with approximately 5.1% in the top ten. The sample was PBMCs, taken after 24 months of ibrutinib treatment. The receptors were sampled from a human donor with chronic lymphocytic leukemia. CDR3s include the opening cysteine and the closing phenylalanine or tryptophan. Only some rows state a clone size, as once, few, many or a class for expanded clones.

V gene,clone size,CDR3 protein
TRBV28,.,CASSFPSGGYEQYF
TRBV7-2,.,CASSTWASGNTIYF
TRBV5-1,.,CASSLANRLAESYNEQFF
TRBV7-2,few,CASSFGSARWGEQFF
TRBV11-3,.,CASSLEFASGRNEQFF
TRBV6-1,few,CASSEGDRANSPLHF
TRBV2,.,CASSVGTLNTEAFF
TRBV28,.,CASSIGSSGTGELFF
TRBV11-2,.,CASSTGTTEQFF
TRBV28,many,CASSAQLGSYGYTF
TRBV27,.,CASALAAEANTGELFF
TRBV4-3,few,CASSHLGSGTELFF
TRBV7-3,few,CASSRAAPGGGEQFF
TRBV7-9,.,CASATWDNEQFF
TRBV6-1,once,CASSDHGQGRKGEQYF
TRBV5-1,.,CASSLVGGHNEKLFF
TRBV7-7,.,CASSPLGTDTQYF
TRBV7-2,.,CASSLAPMNTEAFF
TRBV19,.,CASSMTDYGYTF
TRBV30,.,CAWSPGVEGYTF
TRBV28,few,CASSFLTTGAGGDGYTF
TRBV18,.,CASSPSSTAQYF
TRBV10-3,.,CAIRDGNQPQHF
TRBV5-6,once,CASRRQYSNQPQHF
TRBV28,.,CASSLGGAGWRPQHF
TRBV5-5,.,CASSLGGTGVAGELFF
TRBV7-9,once,CASSPGTSGGGTQYF
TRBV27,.,CASSLMGLAGEDYEQYF
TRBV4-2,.,CASSPDPGPNEKLFF
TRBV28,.,CASSFGLAANYGYTF
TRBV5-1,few,CASGAGANTGELFF
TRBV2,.,CASSGTGLAASLQETQYF
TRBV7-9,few,CASSLGDISHGYTF
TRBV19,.,CASSDRAFPGSTDTQYF
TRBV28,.,CSPWVRNF
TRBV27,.,CASSLVRAGDTQYF
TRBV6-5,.,CASRPLREVDTEAFF
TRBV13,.,CASSLVTGPGNTIYF
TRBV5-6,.,CASRRALSVVPYNEQFF
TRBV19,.,CASKLGVMGDYGYTF
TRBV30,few,CAWTLGGARETQYF
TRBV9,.,CASSPAGTGELFF
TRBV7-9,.,CASSPTDTQYF
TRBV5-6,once,CASSFGAGYTF
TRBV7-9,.,CASSLAFRALRGTQYF
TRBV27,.,CASRPVTAPGWETQYF
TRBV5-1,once,CASSLSPTEAFF
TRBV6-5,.,CASTRRGQNTGELFF
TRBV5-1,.,CASSSDRQGVTLTYNEQFF
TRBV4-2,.,CASSIDSTEAFF
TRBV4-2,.,CASSLSGMDEQYF
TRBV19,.,CASRLRQGPDEQYF
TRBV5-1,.,CASSLVSGGTEAFF
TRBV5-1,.,CASSSMGQNSGNTIYF
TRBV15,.,CATSPRPASEAFF